A single sample gave rise to the 10 T cell receptor beta chains below, sequenced in a study of T-cell reconstitution after alpha-beta-depleted transplantation in children. Molecular barcoding with unique molecular identifiers was used for the TCRbeta library. TCRdb reprocessed the PCR reads via MiXCR and lists one record per CDR3 protein. The table includes some 9,700 distinct CDR3 sequences, approximately 13% detected once. The sample here was PBMCs, mostly from graft donor cells, taken 60 days after TCRalphabeta/CD19-depleted stem cell transplant. The receptor set was obtained from a male patient younger than 18 who had a stem cell transplant for acute lymphoblastic leukemia, so the T cells may come from the graft donor.

This clonotype was detected many times. The V and J genes are TRBV19 and TRBJ1-5; TRBD1 matches at 8 bases. The CDR3 length is 16 residues. CDR1 and CDR2 (germline): LNHDA, SQIVND (reference sequence). The ends lost 6 bases at V and 1 base at J; junction bases unmatched: 8. The CDR3 bases are TGTGCCAGTAGGAGGGGACAGGCGGGGAGCAATCAGCCCCAGCATTTT. Protein product: CASRRGQAGSNQPQHF.

This clonotype was seen ten or more times. This rearrangement joins TRBV12-3 or TRBV12-4 to TRBJ1-5, with TRBD1 identical over 7 bases. The V segment lost 5 bases and the J segment 1 base; nucleotides outside the gene matches: 8. There are 16 residues in the CDR3. The CDR3 DNA follows: TGTGCCAGCAGTCCACAGGGGAAGCGGAGCAATCAGCCCCAGCATTTT. It encodes CASSPQGKRSNQPQHF.

This clonotype was seen at least ten times. This chain connects TRBV7-2 to TRBJ1-2, with 7 nucleotides matching TRBD1. V was clipped by 3 bases and J by 8 bases; unmatched bases: 6. This CDR3 is built from 13 residues. Germline-derived CDR1 and CDR2 are SGHTA and FQGNSA. CDR3 sequence reads: CASSLYSGGGYTF. CDR3 coding DNA: TGTGCCAGCAGCTTGTATTCAGGGGGAGGCTACACCTTC.

This clonotype was observed many times. This chain joins TRBV12-3 or TRBV12-4 and TRBJ2-7; TRBD2 agrees at 8 bases. The V and J ends lost 2 bases and 3 bases, in that order; junction bases with no gene match: 12. The CDR3 extends over 17 amino acids. CDR3 loop: CASSLSLAGRGSYEQYF. For the CDR3, the DNA is TGTGCCAGCAGTTTATCGTTAGCGGGACGGGGGAGCTACGAGCAGTACTTC.

This chain connects TRBV28 to TRBJ1-2, with D unclear. From germline, CDR1 is MDHEN and CDR2 SYDVKM. The CDR3 length is 13 residues. V was shortened by 10 bases and J by 5 bases, with 17 bases between the two germline ends. CDR3 residues: CAMGPGIEYGYTF. Here the CDR3 DNA reads TGTGCCATGGGCCCGGGGATCGAATATGGCTACACCTTC.

This clonotype was counted at least ten times. The chain recombines TRBV12-3 or TRBV12-4 with TRBJ1-2; 9 positions agree with TRBD1. This CDR3 has 14 residues. The J segment lost 8 bases and the V segment lost 5 bases, leaving 9 bases of the junction unmatched. CDR3 coding DNA: TGTGCCAGCAGTAACGGACAGGGGATTAGGGGCTACACCTTC. Protein: CASSNGQGIRGYTF.

This clonotype came up many times. The rearrangement uses TRBV6-2 or TRBV6-3 and TRBJ2-7; 8 positions agree with TRBD1. There are 13 residues in the CDR3. Germline V lookup: CDR1 MNHEY, CDR2 SVGEGT. Unmatched junction bases numbered 6, after V lost 7 bases and J lost 4 bases. In nucleotides, the CDR3 is TGTGCCAGCATCCGACAGGGGAGGTACGAGCAGTACTTC. Its translation is CASIRQGRYEQYF.

This clonotype occurred many times. This rearrangement joins TRBV6-1 to TRBJ1-2, with D unresolved. Between the trimmed V and J ends, which lost 2 bases and 3 bases, there was a span of 1 base. CDR3 size: 11 residues. Germline V gene lookup returns CDR1 MNHNS and CDR2 SASEGT. This chain's CDR3 is CASSEHYGYTF. Written as DNA, the CDR3 is TGTGCCAGCAGTGAACACTATGGCTACACCTTC.

In its sample, this clonotype was seen many times. The chain employs TRBV5-6 and TRBJ2-1, with 7 nucleotides matching TRBD2. Germline CDR1 reads SGHDT; CDR2 reads YYEEEE. J lost 0 bases, V lost 2 bases, and 11 bases had no gene match. The CDR3 has 18 amino acids. DNA of the CDR3: TGTGCCAGCAGCTTCAGGAGTCTAGCGGTCAGCTCCTACAATGAGCAGTTCTTC. Its protein is CASSFRSLAVSSYNEQFF.

This clonotype has at least ten counts. The chain couples TRBV20-1 to TRBJ2-1; D is ambiguous. This CDR3 contains 11 residues. The V gene's germline CDR1 is DFQATT and CDR2 SNEGSKA (reference sequence). Trimming took off 6 bases at V and 7 bases at J, with 10 bases between the two ends. The CDR3 DNA reads as TGCAGTGCAATTCTGGGGAATGAGCAGTTCTTC. This gives the protein CSAILGNEQFF.